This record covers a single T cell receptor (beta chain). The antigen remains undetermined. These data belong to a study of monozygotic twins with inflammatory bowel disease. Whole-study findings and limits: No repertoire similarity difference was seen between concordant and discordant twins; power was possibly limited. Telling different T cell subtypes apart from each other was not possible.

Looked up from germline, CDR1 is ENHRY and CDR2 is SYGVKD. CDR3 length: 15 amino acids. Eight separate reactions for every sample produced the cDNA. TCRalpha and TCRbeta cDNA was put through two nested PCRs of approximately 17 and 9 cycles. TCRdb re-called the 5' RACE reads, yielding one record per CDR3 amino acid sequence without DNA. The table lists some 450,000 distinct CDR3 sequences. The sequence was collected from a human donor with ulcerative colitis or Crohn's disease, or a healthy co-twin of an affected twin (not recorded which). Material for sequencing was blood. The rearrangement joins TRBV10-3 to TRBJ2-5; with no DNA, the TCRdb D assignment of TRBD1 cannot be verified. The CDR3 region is CAISETGTPGGTQYF.